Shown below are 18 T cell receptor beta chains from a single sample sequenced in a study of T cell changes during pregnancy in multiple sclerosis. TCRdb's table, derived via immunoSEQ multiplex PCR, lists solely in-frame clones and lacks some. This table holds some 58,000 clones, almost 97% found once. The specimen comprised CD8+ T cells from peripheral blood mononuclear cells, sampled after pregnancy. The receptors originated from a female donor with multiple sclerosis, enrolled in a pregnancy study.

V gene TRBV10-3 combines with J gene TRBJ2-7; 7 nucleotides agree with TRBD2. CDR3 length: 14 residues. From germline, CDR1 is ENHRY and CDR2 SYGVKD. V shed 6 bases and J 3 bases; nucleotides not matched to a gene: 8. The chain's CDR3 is CAISMRGGSYEQYF. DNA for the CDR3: TGTGCCATCAGCATGAGGGGCGGGAGCTACGAGCAGTACTTC.

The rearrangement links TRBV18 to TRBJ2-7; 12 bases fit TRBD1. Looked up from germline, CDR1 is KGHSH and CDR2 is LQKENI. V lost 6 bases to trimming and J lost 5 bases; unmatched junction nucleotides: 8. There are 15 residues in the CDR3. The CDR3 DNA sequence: TGTGCCAGCTCCCCCCGGGACAGGGGGCTTAACGAGCAGTACTTC. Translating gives CASSPRDRGLNEQYF.

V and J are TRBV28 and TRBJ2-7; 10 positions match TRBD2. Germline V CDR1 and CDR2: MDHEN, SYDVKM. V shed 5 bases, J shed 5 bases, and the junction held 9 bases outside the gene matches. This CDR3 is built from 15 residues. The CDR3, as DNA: TGTGCCAGCAGTCCACCGGGACTAGCGTACGACGAGCAGTACTTC. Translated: CASSPPGLAYDEQYF.

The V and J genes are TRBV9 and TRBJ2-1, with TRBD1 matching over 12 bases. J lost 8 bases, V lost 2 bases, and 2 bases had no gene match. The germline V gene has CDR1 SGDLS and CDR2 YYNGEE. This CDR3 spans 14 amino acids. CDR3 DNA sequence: TGTGCCAGCAGCGTCGGGACAGGGGGCTATGAGCAGTTCTTC. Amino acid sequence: CASSVGTGGYEQFF.

CDR3 sequence: CASSHGLVAQETQYF. CDR3 bases: TGTGCCAGCAGTCATGGACTAGTAGCCCAAGAGACCCAGTACTTC. The chain has TRBV28 and TRBJ2-5; 7 bases match TRBD2. Germline assignment: CDR1 MDHEN and CDR2 SYDVKM. The CDR3 is 15 amino acids. V dropped 5 bases and J dropped 1; count of bases not matched to a gene: 7.

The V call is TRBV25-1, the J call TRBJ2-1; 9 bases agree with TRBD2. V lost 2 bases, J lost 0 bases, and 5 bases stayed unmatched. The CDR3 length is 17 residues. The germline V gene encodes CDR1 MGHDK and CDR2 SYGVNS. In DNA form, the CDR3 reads TGTGCCAGCAGTGAACGTTTAGCGGGGGCCTCCTACAATGAGCAGTTCTTC. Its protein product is CASSERLAGASYNEQFF. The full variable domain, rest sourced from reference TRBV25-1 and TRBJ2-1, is EADIYQTPRYLVIGTGKKITLECSQTMGHDKMYWYQQDPGMELHLIHYSYGVNSTEKGDLSSESTVSRIRTEHFPLTLESARPSHTSQYLCASSERLAGASYNEQFFGPGTRLTVL.

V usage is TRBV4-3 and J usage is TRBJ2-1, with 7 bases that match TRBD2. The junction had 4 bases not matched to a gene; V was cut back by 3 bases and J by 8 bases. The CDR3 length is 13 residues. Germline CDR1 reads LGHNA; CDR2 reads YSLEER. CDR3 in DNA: TGCGCCAGCAGCCAGGGAGGGGCCGATGAGCAGTTCTTC. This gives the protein CASSQGGADEQFF.

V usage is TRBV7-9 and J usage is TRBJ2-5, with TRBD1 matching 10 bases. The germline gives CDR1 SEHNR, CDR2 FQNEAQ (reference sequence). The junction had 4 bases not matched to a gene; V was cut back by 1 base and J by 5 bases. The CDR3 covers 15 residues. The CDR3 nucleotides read TGTGCCAGCAGCTTAGGAGACAGGGGGCAGGAGACCCAGTACTTC. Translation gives CASSLGDRGQETQYF.

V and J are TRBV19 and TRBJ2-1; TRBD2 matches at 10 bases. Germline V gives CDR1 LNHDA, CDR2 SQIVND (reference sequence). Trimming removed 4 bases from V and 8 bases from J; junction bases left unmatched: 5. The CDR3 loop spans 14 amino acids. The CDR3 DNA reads TGTGCCAGTAGTACCCTAGCGGGAGTTGATGAGCAGTTCTTC. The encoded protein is CASSTLAGVDEQFF. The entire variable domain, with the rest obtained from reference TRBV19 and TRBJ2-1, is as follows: DGGITQSPKYLFRKEGQNVTLSCEQNLNHDAMYWYRQDPGQGLRLIYYSQIVNDFQKGDIAEGYSVSREKKESFPLTVTSAQKNPTAFYLCASSTLAGVDEQFFGPGTRLTVL.

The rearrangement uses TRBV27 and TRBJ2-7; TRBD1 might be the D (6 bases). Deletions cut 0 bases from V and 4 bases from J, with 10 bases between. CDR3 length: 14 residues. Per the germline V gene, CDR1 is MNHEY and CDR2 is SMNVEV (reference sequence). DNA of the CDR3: TGTGCCAGCAGTTTATCGAAGACAGGATACGAGCAGTACTTC. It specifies CASSLSKTGYEQYF.

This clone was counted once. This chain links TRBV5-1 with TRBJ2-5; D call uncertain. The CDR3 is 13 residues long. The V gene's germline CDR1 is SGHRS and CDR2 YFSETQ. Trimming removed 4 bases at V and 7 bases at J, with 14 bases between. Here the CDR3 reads CASSVPRDGTQYF. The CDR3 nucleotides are TGCGCCAGCAGCGTCCCTAGAGACGGGACCCAGTACTTC.

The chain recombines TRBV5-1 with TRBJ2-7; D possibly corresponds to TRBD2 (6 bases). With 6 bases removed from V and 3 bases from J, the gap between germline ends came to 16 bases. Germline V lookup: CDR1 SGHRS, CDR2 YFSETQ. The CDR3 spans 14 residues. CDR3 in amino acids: CASKEEGAFYEQYF. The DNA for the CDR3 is TGCGCCAGCAAGGAGGAGGGCGCCTTCTACGAGCAGTACTTC.

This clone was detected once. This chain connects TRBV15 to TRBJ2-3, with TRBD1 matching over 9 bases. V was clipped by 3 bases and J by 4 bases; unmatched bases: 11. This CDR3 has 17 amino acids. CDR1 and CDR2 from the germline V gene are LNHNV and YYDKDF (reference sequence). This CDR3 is CATSRQLGTGNPDTQYF. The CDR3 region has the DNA TGTGCCACCAGCAGGCAGCTCGGGACAGGGAATCCAGATACGCAGTATTTT.

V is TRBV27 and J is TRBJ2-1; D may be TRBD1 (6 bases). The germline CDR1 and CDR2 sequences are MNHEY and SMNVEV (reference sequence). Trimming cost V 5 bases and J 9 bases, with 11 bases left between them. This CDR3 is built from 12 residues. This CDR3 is CASSEGVTEQFF. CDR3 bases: TGTGCCAGCAGTGAGGGGGTGACTGAGCAGTTCTTC.

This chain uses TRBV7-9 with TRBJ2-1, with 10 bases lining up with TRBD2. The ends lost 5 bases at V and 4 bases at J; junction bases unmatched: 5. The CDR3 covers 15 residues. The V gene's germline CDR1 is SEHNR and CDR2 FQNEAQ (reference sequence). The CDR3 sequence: CASSETSGPYNEQFF. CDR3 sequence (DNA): TGTGCCAGCAGCGAGACTAGCGGGCCTTACAATGAGCAGTTCTTC.

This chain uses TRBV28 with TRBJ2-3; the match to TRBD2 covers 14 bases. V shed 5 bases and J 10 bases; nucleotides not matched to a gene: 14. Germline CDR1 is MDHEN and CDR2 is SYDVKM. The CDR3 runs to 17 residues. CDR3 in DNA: TGTGCCAGCAGTAAAGCGGAGGGACTAGCGGGAGCCAGTTCGCAGTATTTT. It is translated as CASSKAEGLAGASSQYF.

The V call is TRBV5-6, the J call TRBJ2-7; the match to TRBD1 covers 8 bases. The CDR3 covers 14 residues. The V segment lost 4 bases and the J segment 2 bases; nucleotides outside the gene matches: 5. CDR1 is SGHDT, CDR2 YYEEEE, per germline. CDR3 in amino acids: CASSPGDRTYEQYF. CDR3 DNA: TGTGCCAGCAGCCCCGGGGACAGGACCTACGAGCAGTACTTC.

The CDR3 here is CASSTGQGAVEQFF. The CDR3 DNA reads TGTGCCAGCAGTACCGGACAGGGGGCGGTGGAGCAGTTCTTC. The rearrangement uses TRBV27 and TRBJ2-1; 11 bases fit TRBD1. This CDR3 comprises 14 residues. The V segment lost 5 bases and the J segment 10 bases; nucleotides outside the gene matches: 7. The germline V gene encodes CDR1 MNHEY and CDR2 SMNVEV (reference sequence).